The 2 T cell receptor beta chains below were found in one sample sequenced in a study of response to subunit inactivated influenza vaccine. TCRdb reprocessed the RT-PCR reads via MiXCR and lists one record per CDR3 protein. This table has hundreds of thousands of distinct CDR3 sequences, 14% appearing once. The starting material was PBMCs from blood, obtained approximately 15 days before vaccination. The receptor source for this set is a man aged 50 or older who received an inactivated influenza vaccine.

This clonotype has at least ten counts. The V and J genes are TRBV20-1 and TRBJ1-1, with D possibly TRBD1 on 6 matching bases. The germline V gene has CDR1 DFQATT and CDR2 SNEGSKA (reference sequence). The CDR3 runs to 12 residues. V lost 6 bases and J lost 5, with 13 bases in between. CDR3 sequence: CSASERGTEAFF. CDR3 nucleotide sequence: TGCAGTGCCAGCGAAAGGGGGACTGAAGCTTTCTTT.

J is TRBJ1-2 and V is TRBV11-2; 9 bases are shared with TRBD1. The germline CDR1 and CDR2 sequences are SGHAT and FQNNGV. The V and J ends lost 6 bases and 4 bases, in that order; junction bases with no gene match: 9. The CDR3 is 15 amino acids. CDR3 sequence: CASRIHTGGAYGYTF. CDR3 DNA sequence: TGTGCCAGCAGAATTCATACAGGGGGCGCCTATGGCTACACCTTC.